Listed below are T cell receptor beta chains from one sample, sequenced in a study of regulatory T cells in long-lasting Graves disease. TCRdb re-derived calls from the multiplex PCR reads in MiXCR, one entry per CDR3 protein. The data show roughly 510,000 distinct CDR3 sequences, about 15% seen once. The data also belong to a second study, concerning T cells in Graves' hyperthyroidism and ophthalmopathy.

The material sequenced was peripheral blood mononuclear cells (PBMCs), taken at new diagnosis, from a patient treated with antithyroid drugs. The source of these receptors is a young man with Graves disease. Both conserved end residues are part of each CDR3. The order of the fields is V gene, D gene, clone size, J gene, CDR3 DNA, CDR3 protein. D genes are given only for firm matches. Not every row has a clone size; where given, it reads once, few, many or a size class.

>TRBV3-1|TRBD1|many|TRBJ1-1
TGTGCCAGCAGCCAGACAGGGGCGAACACTGAAGCTTTCTTT
CASSQTGANTEAFF
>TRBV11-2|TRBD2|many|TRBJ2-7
TGTGCCAGCAGCTTAGTAGGCGGGACTACGGAGCAGTACTTC
CASSLVGGTTEQYF
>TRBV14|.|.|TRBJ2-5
TGTGCCAGCAGCCAAGAACTCGGGCAGCTTAAAGAGACCCAGTACTTC
CASSQELGQLKETQYF
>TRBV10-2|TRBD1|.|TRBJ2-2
TGCGCCAGCAGTGAGTCTCGGGGACAGGGTAACACCGGGGAGCTGTTTTTT
CASSESRGQGNTGELFF
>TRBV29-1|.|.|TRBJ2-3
TGCAGCGTTGAACAAGGACGTGCAGATACGCAGTATTTT
CSVEQGRADTQYF
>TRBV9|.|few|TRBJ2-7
TGTGCCAGCAGCGTAGGGGGAGGCAGCACCTACGAGCAGTACTTC
CASSVGGGSTYEQYF
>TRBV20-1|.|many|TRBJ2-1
TGCAGTGCTATTCTGGGAAGTGGCAATGAGCAGTTCTTC
CSAILGSGNEQFF
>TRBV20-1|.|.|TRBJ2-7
TGCAGTGCTAGAGGGGGGTTTCTAAGTTACTACGAGCAGTACTTC
CSARGGFLSYYEQYF
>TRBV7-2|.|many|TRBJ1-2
TGTGCCAGCAGCTTATATGAGCGAGCGGATGGCTACACCTTC
CASSLYERADGYTF
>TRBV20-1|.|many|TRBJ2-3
TGCAGTGCTATCCCGGGACTCGTAGTAGTTACGCAGTATTTT
CSAIPGLVVVTQYF
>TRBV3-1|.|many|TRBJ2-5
TGTGCCAGCAGCCAAGATGGGGGGGAGACCCAGTACTTC
CASSQDGGETQYF
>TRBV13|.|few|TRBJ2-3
TGTGCCAGCAGCGAGACTATCACAGATACGCAGTATTTT
CASSETITDTQYF
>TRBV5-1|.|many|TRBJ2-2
TGCGCCAGCAGCCCGGGTGGCCAGGGAAACACCGGGGAGCTGTTTTTT
CASSPGGQGNTGELFF
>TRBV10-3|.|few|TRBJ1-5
TGTGCCATCAGTGAGGGGGAGAAGCCCCAGCATTTT
CAISEGEKPQHF
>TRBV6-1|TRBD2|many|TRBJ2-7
TGTGCCAGCAGGCCAACTAGCGGGCGCTCCTACGAGCAGTACTTC
CASRPTSGRSYEQYF
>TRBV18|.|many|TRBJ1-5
TGTGCCAGCTCACCCCGGGGGGGCAATCAGCCCCAGCATTTT
CASSPRGGNQPQHF
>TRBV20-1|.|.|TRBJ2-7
TGCAGTGCTAGTGGGGCGTCCTACGAGCAGTACTTC
CSASGASYEQYF
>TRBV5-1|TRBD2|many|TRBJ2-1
TGCGCCAGCAGCTTGGTGCGGGGACGCGGGGGCTACAATGAGCAGTTCTTC
CASSLVRGRGGYNEQFF
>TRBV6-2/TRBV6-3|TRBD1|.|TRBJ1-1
TGTGCCAGCACCAGGGGGTACATGAACACTGAAGCTTTCTTT
CASTRGYMNTEAFF
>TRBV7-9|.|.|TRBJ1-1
TGTGCCAGCAGCTTAGTAGTAGCGGCCTTGGGCAGCAAGAACACTGAAGCTTTCTTT
CASSLVVAALGSKNTEAFF
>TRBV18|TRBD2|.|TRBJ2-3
TGTGCCAGCTCACCAAGGGCTAGCGGGTGGCAAGATACGCAGTATTTT
CASSPRASGWQDTQYF
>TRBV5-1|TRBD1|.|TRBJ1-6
TGCGCCAGCAGCGAGGACAGGGGCGCCCTCCACTTT
CASSEDRGALHF
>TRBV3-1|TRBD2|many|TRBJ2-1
TGTGCCAGCAGCCAACTGGGACTAGCGGAGAATGAGCAGTTCTTC
CASSQLGLAENEQFF
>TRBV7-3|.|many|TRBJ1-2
TGTGCCAGCAGCTTGACGCCAGGGGAGGGCTACACCTTC
CASSLTPGEGYTF
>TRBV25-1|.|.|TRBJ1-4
TGTGCCAGCAGTGAATATATGGGTAGGGGGGGCGTTGAAAAACTGTTTTTT
CASSEYMGRGGVEKLFF
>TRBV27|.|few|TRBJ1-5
TGTGCCAGCAGTGCCGGGAGAGCTCAGCCCCAGCATTTT
CASSAGRAQPQHF
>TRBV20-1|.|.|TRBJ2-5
TGCAGCCTTAGGAGCAAGAGACAGATACTTGAGACCCAGTACTTC
CSLRSKRQILETQYF
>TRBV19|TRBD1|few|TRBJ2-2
TGTGCCAGTAGTATACAGGGGGTCAAAGCCGGGGAGCTGTTTTTT
CASSIQGVKAGELFF
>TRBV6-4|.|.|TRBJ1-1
TGTGCCAGCAGCTCACCGCAGGGATGGGGGACTGAAGCTTTCTTT
CASSSPQGWGTEAFF
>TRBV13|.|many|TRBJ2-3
TGTGCCAGCAGCTTCTTACAGGGAACAGATACGCAGTATTTT
CASSFLQGTDTQYF
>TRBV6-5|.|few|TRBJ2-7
TGTGCCAGCAGTTACGGGGCAGGGGAAGGGTACGAGCAGTACTTC
CASSYGAGEGYEQYF
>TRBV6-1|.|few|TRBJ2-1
TGTGCCAGCAGTGCTGGACCGACCCCCTACAATGAGCAGTTCTTC
CASSAGPTPYNEQFF
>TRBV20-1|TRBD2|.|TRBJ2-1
TGCAGTGCGAGAAGCGGGAGTTGGGACAATGAGCAGTTCTTC
CSARSGSWDNEQFF
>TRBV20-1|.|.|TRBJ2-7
TGCAGTGCCCACGGGGACATGACCTACGAGCAGTACTTC
CSAHGDMTYEQYF
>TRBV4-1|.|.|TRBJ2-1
TGCGCCAGCAGCCAAGGGAGGGATGAGCAGTTCTTC
CASSQGRDEQFF
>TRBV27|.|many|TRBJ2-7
TGTGCCAGCAGCCGCCCCCCAGACTACGAGCAGTACTTC
CASSRPPDYEQYF
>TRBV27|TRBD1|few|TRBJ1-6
TGTGCCAGCAGTTTGACAGGGAGCTCCTATAATTCACCCCTCCACTTT
CASSLTGSSYNSPLHF
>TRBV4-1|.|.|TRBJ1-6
TGCGCCAGCAGCTCTTACTCCAGACGGAGCTCCTATAATTCACCCCTCCACTTT
CASSSYSRRSSYNSPLHF
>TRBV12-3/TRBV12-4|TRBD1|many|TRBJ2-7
TGTGCCAGCAATCAAGGGGGCAGGGCCATCTACGAGCAGTACTTC
CASNQGGRAIYEQYF
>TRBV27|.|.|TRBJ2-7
TGTGCCAGCAGTTGGGGACGGATTTACGAGCAGTACTTC
CASSWGRIYEQYF
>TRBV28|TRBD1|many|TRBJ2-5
TGTGCCGGCAGTTTACGGACAGGGGGCGCGAGGGAGACCCAGTACTTC
CAGSLRTGGARETQYF
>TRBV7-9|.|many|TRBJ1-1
TGTGCCAGCAGTTTGGTACAAGGGACTGAAGCTTTCTTT
CASSLVQGTEAFF
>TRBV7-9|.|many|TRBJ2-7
TGTGCCAGTGCGGACAGCACCTACGAGCAGTACTTC
CASADSTYEQYF
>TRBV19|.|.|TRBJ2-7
TGTGCCAGCAACCGAGGAACGGCGGGCGAGCAGTACTTC
CASNRGTAGEQYF
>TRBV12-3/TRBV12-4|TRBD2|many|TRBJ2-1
TGTGCCAGCAGTCACCCGGCGCTAGCGGGTTACAATGAGCAGTTCTTC
CASSHPALAGYNEQFF
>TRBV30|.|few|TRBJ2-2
TGTGCCTGGAGTGTTGTCTACACCGGGGAGCTGTTTTTT
CAWSVVYTGELFF
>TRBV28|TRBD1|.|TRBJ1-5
TGTGCCAGCAGCCGGACAGGGCCCAGCAATCAGCCCCAGCATTTT
CASSRTGPSNQPQHF
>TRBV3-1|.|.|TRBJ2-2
TGTGCCAGCAGCCAAGATTTGTCGAACCGGGGCGGGGAGCTGTTTTTT
CASSQDLSNRGGELFF
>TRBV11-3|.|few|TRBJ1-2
TGTGCCAGCAGCAACAGGGTTTGCAACTATGGCTACACCTTC
CASSNRVCNYGYTF
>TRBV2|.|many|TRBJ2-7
TGTGCCAGCAGGCCCGGGTCGAACTCCTACGAGCAGTACTTC
CASRPGSNSYEQYF
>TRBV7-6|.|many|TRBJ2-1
TGTGCCAGCAGTTACACTGGGTACAATGAGCAGTTCTTC
CASSYTGYNEQFF
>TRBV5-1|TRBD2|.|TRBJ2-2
TGCGCCAGCAGCTATTTCCTAGCGGGTATGGGAGAGGAGCTGTTTTTT
CASSYFLAGMGEELFF
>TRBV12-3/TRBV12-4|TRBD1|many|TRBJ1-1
TGTGCCAGCAGTCCTTGGACAGGGATGAACACTGAAGCTTTCTTT
CASSPWTGMNTEAFF
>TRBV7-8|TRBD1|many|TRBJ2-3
TGTGCCAGCAGCCCTACGGGACAGGGGGCATCAGATACGCAGTATTTT
CASSPTGQGASDTQYF
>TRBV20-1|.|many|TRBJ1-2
TGCAGTGCAAACCGAGGGGCAGGCTATGGCTACACCTTC
CSANRGAGYGYTF
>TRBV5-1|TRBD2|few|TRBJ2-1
TGCGCCAGCAGCGGGAGGTTAGCGGGAGGCCCCATACTCTCCTACAATGAGCAGTTCTTC
CASSGRLAGGPILSYNEQFF